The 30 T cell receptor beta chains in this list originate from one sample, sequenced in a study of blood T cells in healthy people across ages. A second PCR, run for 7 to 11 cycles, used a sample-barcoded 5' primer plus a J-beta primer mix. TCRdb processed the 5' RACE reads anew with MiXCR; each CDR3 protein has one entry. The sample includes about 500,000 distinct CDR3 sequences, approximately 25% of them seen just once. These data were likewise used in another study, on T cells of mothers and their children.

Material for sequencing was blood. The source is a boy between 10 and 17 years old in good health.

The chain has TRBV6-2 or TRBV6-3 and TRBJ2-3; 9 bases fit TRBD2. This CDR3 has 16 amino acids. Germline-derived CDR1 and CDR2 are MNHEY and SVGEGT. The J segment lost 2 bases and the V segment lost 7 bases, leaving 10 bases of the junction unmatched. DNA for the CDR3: TGTGCCAGCACCACCTCGACTAGCGGAACCACAGATACGCAGTATTTT. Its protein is CASTTSTSGTTDTQYF.

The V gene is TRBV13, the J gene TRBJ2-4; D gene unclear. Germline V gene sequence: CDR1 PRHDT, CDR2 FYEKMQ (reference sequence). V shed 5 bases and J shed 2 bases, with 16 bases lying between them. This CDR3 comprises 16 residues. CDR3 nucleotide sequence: TGTGCCAGCAGCCCTGGACCCCAAGGTACCAAAAACATTCAGTACTTC. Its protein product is CASSPGPQGTKNIQYF.

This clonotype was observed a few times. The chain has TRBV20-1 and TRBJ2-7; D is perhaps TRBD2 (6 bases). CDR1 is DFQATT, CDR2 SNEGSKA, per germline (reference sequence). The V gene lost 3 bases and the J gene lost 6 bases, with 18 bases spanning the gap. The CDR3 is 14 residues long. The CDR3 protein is CSARSEEGLREQYF. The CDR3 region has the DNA TGCAGTGCTAGGTCGGAGGAGGGGCTCCGCGAGCAGTACTTC.

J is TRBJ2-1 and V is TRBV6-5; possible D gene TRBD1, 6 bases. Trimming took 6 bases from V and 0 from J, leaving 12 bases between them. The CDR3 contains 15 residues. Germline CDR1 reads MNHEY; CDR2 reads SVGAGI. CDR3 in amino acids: CASSIDRSSYNEQFF. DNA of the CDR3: TGTGCCAGCAGCATAGACAGGAGCTCCTACAATGAGCAGTTCTTC.

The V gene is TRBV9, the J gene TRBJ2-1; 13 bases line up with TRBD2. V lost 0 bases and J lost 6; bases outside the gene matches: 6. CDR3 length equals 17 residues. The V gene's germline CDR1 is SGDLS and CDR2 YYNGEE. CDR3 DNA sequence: TGTGCCAGCAGCGTAGCTGTACTAGCGGGAGGGGTCAATGAGCAGTTCTTC. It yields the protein CASSVAVLAGGVNEQFF.

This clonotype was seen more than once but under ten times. In nucleotides, the CDR3 is TGCAGTGCTAGGCCCCCCGGGACAACACAAGAGACCCAGTACTTC. Its protein is CSARPPGTTQETQYF. This rearrangement joins TRBV20-1 to TRBJ2-5, with D tentatively TRBD1 (6 bases). CDR3 length: 15 amino acids. Germline loops: CDR1 DFQATT, CDR2 SNEGSKA (reference sequence). V dropped 3 bases and J dropped 2 bases, with 16 bases sitting between them.

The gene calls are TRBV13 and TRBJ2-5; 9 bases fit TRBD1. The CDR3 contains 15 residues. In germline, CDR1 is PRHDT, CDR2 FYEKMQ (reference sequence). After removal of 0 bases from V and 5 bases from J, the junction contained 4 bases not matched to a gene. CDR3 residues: CASSLGQTGGETQYF. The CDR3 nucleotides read TGTGCCAGCAGCTTAGGCCAAACAGGGGGCGAGACCCAGTACTTC.

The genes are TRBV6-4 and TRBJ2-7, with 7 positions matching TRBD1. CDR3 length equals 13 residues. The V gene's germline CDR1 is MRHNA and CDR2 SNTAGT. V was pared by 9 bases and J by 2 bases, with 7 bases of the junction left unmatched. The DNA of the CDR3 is TGTGCCAGTTACGGGACAGCCACCTACGAGCAGTACTTC. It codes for CASYGTATYEQYF.

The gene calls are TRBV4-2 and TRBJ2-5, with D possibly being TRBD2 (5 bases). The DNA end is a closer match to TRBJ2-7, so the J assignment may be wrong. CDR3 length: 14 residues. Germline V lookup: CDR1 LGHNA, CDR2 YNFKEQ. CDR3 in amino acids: CASSQESGSYEQYF. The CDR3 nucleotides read TGTGCCAGCAGCCAAGAATCGGGGTCCTACGAGCAGTACTTC.

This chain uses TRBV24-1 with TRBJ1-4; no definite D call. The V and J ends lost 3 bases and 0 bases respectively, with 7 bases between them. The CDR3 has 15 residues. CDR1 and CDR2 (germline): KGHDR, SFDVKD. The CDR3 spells CATSDKGATNEKLFF. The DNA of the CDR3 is TGTGCCACCAGTGATAAGGGTGCAACTAATGAAAAACTGTTTTTT.

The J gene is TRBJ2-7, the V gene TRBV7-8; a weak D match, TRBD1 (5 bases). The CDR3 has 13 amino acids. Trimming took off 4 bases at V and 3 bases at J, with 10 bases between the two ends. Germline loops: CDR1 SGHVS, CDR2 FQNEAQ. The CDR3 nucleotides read TGTGCCAGCAGCTCACCGCAGGGCTACGAGCAGTACTTC. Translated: CASSSPQGYEQYF.

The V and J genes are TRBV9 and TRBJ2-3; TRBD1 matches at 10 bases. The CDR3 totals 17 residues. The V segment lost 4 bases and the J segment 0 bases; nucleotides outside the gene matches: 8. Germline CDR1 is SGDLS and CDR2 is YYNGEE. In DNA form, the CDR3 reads TGTGCCAGCAGCCCCCGGGACAGGGGAATGAGCACAGATACGCAGTATTTT. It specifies CASSPRDRGMSTDTQYF.

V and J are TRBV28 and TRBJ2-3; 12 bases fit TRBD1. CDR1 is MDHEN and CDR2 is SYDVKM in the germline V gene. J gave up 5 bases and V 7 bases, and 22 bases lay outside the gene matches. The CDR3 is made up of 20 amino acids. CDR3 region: CASTSPSAGTGGAVLDTQYF. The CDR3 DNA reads TGTGCCAGCACAAGCCCAAGCGCGGGGACAGGGGGCGCGGTTTTAGATACGCAGTATTTT.

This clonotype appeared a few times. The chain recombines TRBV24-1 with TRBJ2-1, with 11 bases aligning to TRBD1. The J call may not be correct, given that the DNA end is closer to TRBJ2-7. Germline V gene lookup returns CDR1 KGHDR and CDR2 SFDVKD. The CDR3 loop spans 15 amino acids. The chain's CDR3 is CATSDPGQGGNEQYF. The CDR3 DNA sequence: TGTGCCACCAGTGACCCGGGACAGGGGGGCAACGAGCAGTACTTC.

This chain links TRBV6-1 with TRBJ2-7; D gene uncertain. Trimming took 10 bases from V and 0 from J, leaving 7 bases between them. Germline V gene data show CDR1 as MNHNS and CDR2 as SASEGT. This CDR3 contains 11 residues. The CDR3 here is CATKASYEQYF. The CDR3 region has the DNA TGTGCCACCAAGGCCTCCTACGAGCAGTACTTC.

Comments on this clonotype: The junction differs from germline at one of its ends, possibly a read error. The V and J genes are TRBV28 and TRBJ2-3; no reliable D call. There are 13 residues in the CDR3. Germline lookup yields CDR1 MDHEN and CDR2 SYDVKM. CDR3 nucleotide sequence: TGTGCCAGCGGATTATCCTGGGTAGATGCGCAGTATTTT. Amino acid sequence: CASGLSWVDAQYF. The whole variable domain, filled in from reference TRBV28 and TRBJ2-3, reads DVKVTQSSRYLVKRTGEKVFLECVQDMDHENMFWYRQDPGLGLRLIYFSYDVKMKEKGDIPEGYSVSREKKERFSLILESASTNQTSMYLCASGLSWVDAQYFGPGTRLTVL.

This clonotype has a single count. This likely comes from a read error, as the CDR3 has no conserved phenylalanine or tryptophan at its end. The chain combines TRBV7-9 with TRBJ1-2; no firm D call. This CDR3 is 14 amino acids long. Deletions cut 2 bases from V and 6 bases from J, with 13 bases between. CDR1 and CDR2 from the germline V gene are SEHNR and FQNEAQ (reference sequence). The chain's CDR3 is CASSLNSPIHGYTS. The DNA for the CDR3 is TGTGCCAGCAGCTTAAATTCTCCCATACATGGCTACACCTCC.

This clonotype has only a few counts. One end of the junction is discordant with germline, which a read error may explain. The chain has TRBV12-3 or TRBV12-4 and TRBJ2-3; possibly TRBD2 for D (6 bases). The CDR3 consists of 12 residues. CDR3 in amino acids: CASGARTDAQYF. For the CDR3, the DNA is TGTGCTAGCGGAGCCCGCACAGATGCGCAGTATTTT.

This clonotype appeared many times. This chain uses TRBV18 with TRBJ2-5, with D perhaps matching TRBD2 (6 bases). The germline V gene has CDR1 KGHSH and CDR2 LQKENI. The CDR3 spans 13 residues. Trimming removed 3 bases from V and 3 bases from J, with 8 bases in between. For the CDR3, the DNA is TGTGCCAGCTCACCGGGGGGAGAAGAGACCCAGTACTTC. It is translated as CASSPGGEETQYF.

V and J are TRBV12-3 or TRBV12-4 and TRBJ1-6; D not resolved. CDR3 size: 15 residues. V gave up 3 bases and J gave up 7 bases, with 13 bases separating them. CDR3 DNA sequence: TGTGCCAGCAGTTTCGGGGAGGGAAGGAATTCACCCCTCCACTTT. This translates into CASSFGEGRNSPLHF.

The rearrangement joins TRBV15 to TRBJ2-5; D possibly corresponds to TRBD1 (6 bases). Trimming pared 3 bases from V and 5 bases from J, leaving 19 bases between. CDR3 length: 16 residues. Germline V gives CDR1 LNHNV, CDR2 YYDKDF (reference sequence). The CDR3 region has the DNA TGTGCCACCAGCAGGGCTGGACAGCGTGCCCGGGAGACCCAGTACTTC. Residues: CATSRAGQRARETQYF.

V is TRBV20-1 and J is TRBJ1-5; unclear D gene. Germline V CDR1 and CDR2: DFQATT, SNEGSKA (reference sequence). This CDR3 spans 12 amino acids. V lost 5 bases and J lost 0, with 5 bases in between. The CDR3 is CSAGNSNQPQHF. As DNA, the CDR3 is TGCAGTGCTGGAAATAGCAATCAGCCCCAGCATTTT.

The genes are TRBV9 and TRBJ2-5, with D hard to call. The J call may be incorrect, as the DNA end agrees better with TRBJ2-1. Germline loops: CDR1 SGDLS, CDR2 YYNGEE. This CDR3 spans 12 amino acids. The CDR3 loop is CASSVVLGEQFF. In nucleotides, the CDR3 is TGTGCCAGCAGCGTAGTTTTGGGTGAGCAGTTCTTC.

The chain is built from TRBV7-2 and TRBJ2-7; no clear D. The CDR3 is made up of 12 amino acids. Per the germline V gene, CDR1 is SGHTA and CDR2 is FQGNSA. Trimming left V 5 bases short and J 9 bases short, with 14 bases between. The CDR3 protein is CASSPLVRRQYF. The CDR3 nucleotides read TGTGCCAGCAGCCCGCTAGTGCGCCGGCAGTACTTC.

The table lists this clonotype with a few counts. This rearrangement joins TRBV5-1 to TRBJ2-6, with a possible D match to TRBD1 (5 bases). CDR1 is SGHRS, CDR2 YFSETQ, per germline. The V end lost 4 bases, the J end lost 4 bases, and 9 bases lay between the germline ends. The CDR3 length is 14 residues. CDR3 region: CASSQGLGANVLTF. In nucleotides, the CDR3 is TGCGCCAGCAGCCAGGGTCTGGGGGCCAACGTCCTGACTTTC.

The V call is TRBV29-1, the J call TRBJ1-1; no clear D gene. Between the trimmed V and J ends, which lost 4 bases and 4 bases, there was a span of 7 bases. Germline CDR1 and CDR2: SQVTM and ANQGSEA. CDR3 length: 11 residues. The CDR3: CSVVVITEAFF. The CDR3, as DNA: TGCAGCGTTGTTGTGATCACTGAAGCTTTCTTT.

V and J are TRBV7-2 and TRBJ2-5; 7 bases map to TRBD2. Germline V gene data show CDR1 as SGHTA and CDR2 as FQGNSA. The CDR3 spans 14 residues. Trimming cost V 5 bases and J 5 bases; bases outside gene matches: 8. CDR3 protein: CASSRSGARETQYF. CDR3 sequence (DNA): TGTGCCAGCAGCAGGAGCGGGGCCCGGGAGACCCAGTACTTC.

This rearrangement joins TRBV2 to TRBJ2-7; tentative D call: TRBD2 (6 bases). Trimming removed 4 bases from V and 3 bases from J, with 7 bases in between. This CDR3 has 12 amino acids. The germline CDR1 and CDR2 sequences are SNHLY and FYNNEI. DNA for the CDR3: TGTGCCAGCAGTGGGGACTTCTACGAGCAGTACTTC. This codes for CASSGDFYEQYF.

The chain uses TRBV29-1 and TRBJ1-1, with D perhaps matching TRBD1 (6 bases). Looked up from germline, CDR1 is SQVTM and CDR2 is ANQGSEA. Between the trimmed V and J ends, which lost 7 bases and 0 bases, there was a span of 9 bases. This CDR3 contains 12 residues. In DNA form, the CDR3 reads TGCAGCGGGAACAGGGTGAACACTGAAGCTTTCTTT. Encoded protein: CSGNRVNTEAFF. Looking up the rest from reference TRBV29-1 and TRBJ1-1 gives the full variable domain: SAVISQKPSRDICQRGTSLTIQCQVDSQVTMMFWYRQQPGQSLTLIATANQGSEATYESGFVIDKFPISRPNLTFSTLTVSNMSPEDSSIYLCSGNRVNTEAFFGQGTRLTVV.

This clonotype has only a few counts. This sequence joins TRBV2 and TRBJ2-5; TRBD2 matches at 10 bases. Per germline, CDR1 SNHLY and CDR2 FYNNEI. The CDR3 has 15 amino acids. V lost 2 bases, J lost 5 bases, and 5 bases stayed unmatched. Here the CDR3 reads CASSESSGGRETQYF. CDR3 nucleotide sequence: TGTGCCAGCAGTGAATCTAGCGGGGGTCGCGAGACCCAGTACTTC.